This is a list of T cell receptor beta chains from one sample in a study of blood T cell repertoires in COVID-19. Libraries were prepared by immunoSEQ multiplex PCR; TCRdb keeps only in-frame clonotypes and omits some of them. The data hold around 270,000 clones, with roughly 90% observed a single time. The sample taken for sequencing was peripheral blood. The receptor set was obtained from a man aged 25 to 45 with acute or convalescent COVID-19. The CDR3 runs from the conserved cysteine through the conserved F or W. The D gene is left open where the match is weak.

j_call v_call d_call cdr3_aa
TRBJ1-1 TRBV3-1/TRBV3-2 TRBD1 CASSQAGTGNTEAFF
TRBJ1-3 TRBV5-1 NA CASSSRGTPGNTIYF
TRBJ2-7 TRBV7-2 NA CASSLSGGNDEQYF
TRBJ2-7 TRBV11-2 NA CASSLTRQNYEQYF
TRBJ2-1 TRBV7-3 NA CASSSQPREADEQFF
TRBJ1-4 TRBV28 NA CASSLALGHLLFF
TRBJ2-5 TRBV5-4 TRBD1 CASSSGQGRKETQYF
TRBJ1-1 TRBV9 NA CASSPHREYEAFF
TRBJ2-6 TRBV5-5 NA CASSYDSSGANVLTF
TRBJ1-5 TRBV18 NA CASSPRAGNNQPQHF
TRBJ1-3 TRBV19 NA CASSVDRGNTIYF
TRBJ1-2 TRBV27 TRBD1 CASSFRGDSANYGYTF
TRBJ1-2 TRBV15 NA CATSSSEAYYGYTF
TRBJ2-7 TRBV7-2 NA CASSLAGPYEQYF
TRBJ1-4 TRBV2 NA CASERDYNEKLFF
TRBJ2-4 TRBV7-6 NA CASSSLAKNIQYF
TRBJ1-4 TRBV9 TRBD1 CASSLGLVDRGLGTNEKLFF
TRBJ1-4 TRBV27 TRBD1 CASSTRRPGQGVFNEKLFF
TRBJ1-5 TRBV28 NA CASSVRVGQPQHF
TRBJ1-5 TRBV7-2 NA CASSSYRDQAQHF
TRBJ2-7 TRBV2 TRBD2 CASRGQRGGLYEQYF
TRBJ2-7 TRBV3-1/TRBV3-2 TRBD1 CASSLRDRLPYEQYF
TRBJ2-1 TRBV5-1 NA CASSTSGLKFF
TRBJ2-7 TRBV27 NA CASSITFPQTAYEQYF
TRBJ2-3 TRBV5-1 TRBD2 CASSLGIAGASTDTQYF
TRBJ2-5 TRBV6-6 NA CASSYQDSQETQYF
TRBJ2-4 TRBV5-4 TRBD2 CASSPGGGAKNIQYF
TRBJ2-3 TRBV15 TRBD2 CATSKTSGSTDTQYF
TRBJ1-1 TRBV6-5 NA CASSIQNTNTEAFF
TRBJ2-2 TRBV27 TRBD1 CASRLGQGNTGELFF
TRBJ2-1 TRBV19 TRBD2 CASSRLAGGPNEQFF
TRBJ1-1 TRBV11-3 TRBD1 CASSTYRGTEAFF
TRBJ2-1 TRBV10-3 NA CAIREGSSYNEQFF
TRBJ1-2 TRBV11-2 TRBD1 CASSPYGQGGGYTF
TRBJ1-2 TRBV11-2 TRBD1 CASSSRGSGYTF
TRBJ1-3 TRBV28 TRBD1 CASSPGGSRGNTIYF
TRBJ1-1 TRBV30 TRBD1 CAWGQVNTEAFF
TRBJ1-1 TRBV5-1 TRBD1 CASSLAKTGRSTEAFF